The TCR beta chain described here comes from a study of monozygotic twins with inflammatory bowel disease. TCRdb reanalyzed the 5' RACE reads and collapses them to one entry per CDR3 protein, without DNA. The record lists 150,000 to 200,000 distinct CDR3 sequences, of which the ten most abundant hold approximately 7.4%. The CDR3 spans 13 residues. The germline V gene has CDR1 MNHEY and CDR2 SVGAGI. About this clonotype itself: Its target is not known.

Study-wide points: IBD patients, compared with healthy twins, shared fewer clonotypes with others (especially with disease activity).

Sequencing was carried out using blood. The clonotype was recovered from a human donor with ulcerative colitis or Crohn's disease, or a healthy co-twin of an affected twin (not recorded which). The chain has TRBV6-5 and TRBJ2-1. CDR3 protein: CASSYLTQNEQFF.